This T cell receptor (beta chain) emerged from a study of technical replicates of blood from several donors. The germline CDR1 and CDR2 sequences are ENHRY and SYGVKD. The CDR3 covers 12 residues. The V end was cut by 8 bases, the J end by 3 bases, with 7 bases between. Only in-frame clones appear in the TCRdb table, and some are missing; sequencing was by immunoSEQ multiplex PCR. The sample lists tens of thousands of clones, roughly 92% seen once, with around 0.34% in the top ten. V usage is TRBV10-3 and J usage is TRBJ1-4; D perhaps matches TRBD1 (5 bases). The source of this sequence is a human donor in good health. The sequencing input was T cells isolated from PBMCs. The CDR3 reads CAIGDSNEKLFF. The DNA of the CDR3 is TGTGCCATCGGGGACTCTAATGAAAAACTGTTTTTT.